The T cell receptor beta chain described here comes from a study of blood T cell repertoires in COVID-19 (dated by TCRdb to 2019 to 2021). Turning to the overall study: Collaborator samples came from the United States, Italy and Spain and covered acute and convalescent phases of COVID-19. The prospective study material was composed of cDNA or gDNA derived from T cells, B-cell-depleted T cells, or PBMCs. Deeply sampled blood TCRbeta repertoires from subjects exposed to, actively infected with, or recovered from COVID-19 were included in the dataset. The repertoires were released in a freely available public database intended as a resource for research on the immune response to SARS-CoV-2. Samples were obtained from the ongoing ImmuneRACE study (first 160 participants) and from about 1,300 subjects provided by 6 global collaborators. Nearly every sample came with metadata listing a de-identified subject ID, COVID-19 status, age in years and sex. Where available, HLA class I and class II types were obtained from metadata supplied by the sample provider rather than from assay-based typing. Study-wide conclusions, independent of this receptor: The amount of clinical and demographic metadata varied by source and participant and was provided uncurated.

Worth noting for this clone: Its antigen target is currently unknown. Qualities for individual bases were not recorded, and no much larger clone is one base off.

Each collaborating institution followed its own protocols to collect whole blood in K2EDTA tubes. For TCRbeta analysis, collaborators shipped samples as frozen whole blood, isolated PBMCs, or DNA extracted from either of those sample types. TCRbeta CDR3 regions were amplified from genomic DNA by means of the immunoSEQ Assay, a bias-controlled multiplex PCR. From the authors' description of their analysis: Nucleated cell counts per sample were estimated from amplification of reference gene primers within the assay. To quantify the absolute abundance of each unique TCRbeta CDR3 rearrangement, sequence reads were collapsed and filtered. For each sample, productive Simpson clonality was calculated by taking the square root of Simpson's diversity index across productive rearrangements. What TCRdb holds here is the immuneACCESS table cut down to in-frame rearrangements. Part of the clones is not present; checked against another copy, under half of the missing clones reflect an unresolved V gene, and the others are unexplained. V and J calls and clone size are given by that table; D and trimming were obtained from the DNA. The sample contains 97,000 or so clones, approximately 84% of them found a single time. About 10% of the sample is taken by the ten largest.

In the germline V gene, CDR1 corresponds to SGHVS and CDR2 to FNYEAQ. The CDR3 contains 14 residues, cysteine and phenylalanine counted. The DNA shown is the 42-base CDR3, in frame from base 1. Trimming leaves V shorter by 4 bases and J shorter by 5 bases, with the junction holding 7 bases beyond the gene matches. The receptor's source is a man in his forties or fifties with active or convalescent COVID-19. The chain employs TRBV7-6 and TRBJ2-5; the junction holds 7 bases that match TRBD1. Sequences were obtained from peripheral blood. The DNA reads TGTGCCAGCAGCTACGACAGGGACGGCGAGACCCAGTACTTC. Translation gives CASSYDRDGETQYF.